The 2 T cell receptor beta chains listed next were all sequenced from one sample in a study of T cell responses to AZD1222 COVID-19 vaccine. Sequenced by immunoSEQ multiplex PCR; TCRdb stores in-frame clones only, minus some. This sample has 100,000 or so clones, with 87% found just once. The sequencing used peripheral blood, collected on day 0 of AZD1222 vaccination. These receptor sequences come from an adult in good health.

V usage is TRBV6-6 and J usage is TRBJ1-1; perhaps TRBD1 as D (5 bases). The CDR3 is 14 residues long. Germline V gene lookup returns CDR1 MNHNY and CDR2 SVGAGI (reference sequence). Between the trimmed V and J ends, which lost 6 bases and 3 bases, there was a span of 14 bases. The CDR3 reads CASSPDTSYTEAFF. In nucleotides, the CDR3 is TGTGCCAGCAGCCCGGACACCTCTTACACTGAAGCTTTCTTT.

V and J are TRBV19 and TRBJ2-7, with D possibly matching TRBD1 (5 bases). The germline V and J ends were trimmed by 4 bases and 3 bases, with 16 bases remaining between them. This CDR3 spans 15 amino acids. From germline, CDR1 is LNHDA and CDR2 SQIVND (reference sequence). The CDR3 sequence is CASSTSDSGDYEQYF. As DNA, the CDR3 is TGTGCCAGTAGTACATCCGACAGTGGGGACTACGAGCAGTACTTC. The full variable domain, with the rest looked up from reference TRBV19 and TRBJ2-7, is DGGITQSPKYLFRKEGQNVTLSCEQNLNHDAMYWYRQDPGQGLRLIYYSQIVNDFQKGDIAEGYSVSREKKESFPLTVTSAQKNPTAFYLCASSTSDSGDYEQYFGPGTRLTVT.